This passage covers 7 T cell receptor beta chains from one sample sequenced in a study of cytomegalovirus exposure and HLA in healthy donors. Primers included in the PCR were 60 Vbeta and 13 Jbeta primers. Assay used: immunoSEQ multiplex PCR; TCRdb lists only in-frame clones, some missing. This table has about 200,000 clones, 82% appearing once. Sequenced input: PBMCs. These receptors came from a woman between 40 and 50 years old in good health and CMV-seronegative.

This clone came up a few times. The chain uses TRBV7-2 and TRBJ2-3; 9 positions match TRBD2. The CDR3 length is 17 residues. V shed 5 bases and J 3 bases; nucleotides not matched to a gene: 12. Germline loops: CDR1 SGHTA, CDR2 FQGNSA. The CDR3 protein is CASSPIAGAVQTDTQYF. In DNA form, the CDR3 reads TGTGCCAGCAGCCCCATAGCGGGAGCGGTCCAGACAGATACGCAGTATTTT.

This clone was detected once. The genes are TRBV5-1 and TRBJ1-2; 9 bases map to TRBD1. Germline CDR1 SGHRS, CDR2 YFSETQ. This CDR3 has 17 residues. The trim removed 0 bases at V and 1 base at J, leaving 7 bases unmatched. The CDR3 loop reads CASSLAGGTGFNYGYTF. CDR3 nucleotide sequence: TGCGCCAGCAGCTTGGCCGGCGGGACAGGGTTTAACTATGGCTACACCTTC.

The V gene is TRBV6-5, the J gene TRBJ2-5, with TRBD2 matching 13 bases. Looked up from germline, CDR1 is MNHEY and CDR2 is SVGAGI. V lost 4 bases and J lost 11; bases outside the gene matches: 10. The CDR3 covers 15 residues. The CDR3 is CASSSPGLAGSEQYF. The CDR3 coding sequence is TGTGCCAGCAGTTCACCGGGACTAGCGGGATCAGAGCAGTACTTC.

V usage is TRBV5-1 and J usage is TRBJ1-1; D is undetermined. The CDR3 loop spans 15 amino acids. CDR1 and CDR2 from the germline V gene are SGHRS and YFSETQ. The V gene lost 1 base and the J gene lost 3 bases, with 13 bases spanning the gap. The CDR3 spells CASSLPPGMDTEAFF. The DNA for the CDR3 is TGCGCCAGCAGCTTGCCACCGGGGATGGACACTGAAGCTTTCTTT.

The CDR3 sequence: CASRRGRNTEAFF. CDR3 coding DNA: TGTGCCAGTCGCAGGGGCCGGAACACTGAAGCTTTCTTT. V gene TRBV6-5 combines with J gene TRBJ1-1, with D maybe TRBD1 (6 bases). The germline gives CDR1 MNHEY, CDR2 SVGAGI. V lost 9 bases, J lost 1 base, and 12 bases lay in between. The CDR3 is made up of 13 amino acids.

V gene TRBV4-1 combines with J gene TRBJ2-7, with a tentative D call TRBD1 (5 bases). Germline CDR1 and CDR2: MGHRA and YSYEKL. The V gene lost 1 base and the J gene lost 3 bases, with 10 bases spanning the gap. The CDR3 extends over 14 amino acids. The CDR3 region has the DNA TGCGCCAGCAGCCAAGGGCCCCAGGGCTACGAGCAGTACTTC. Translating it yields CASSQGPQGYEQYF.

V usage is TRBV9 and J usage is TRBJ2-7, with TRBD1 matching over 9 bases. Germline V gene data show CDR1 as SGDLS and CDR2 as YYNGEE. The CDR3 totals 14 residues. J lost 0 bases, V lost 3 bases, and 1 base had no gene match. This chain's CDR3 is CASSGTGASYEQYF. The CDR3, as DNA: TGTGCCAGCAGCGGGACAGGGGCCTCCTACGAGCAGTACTTC.